The present TCR beta chain was sequenced within a study of blood T cell repertoires in COVID-19. Sequencing used immunoSEQ multiplex PCR; TCRdb keeps in-frame clones, though not all of them. The sample yields just under 150,000 clones, over 80% seen once. There are 15 residues in the CDR3. V was cut by 4 bases and J by 5 bases, with 18 bases left in between. Germline V lookup: CDR1 SGHDT, CDR2 YYEEEE. This TCR was sampled from a man in his fifties who had recovered from COVID-19. The material sequenced was peripheral blood. The chain is built from TRBV5-6 and TRBJ2-5; D is perhaps TRBD1 (6 bases). This chain's CDR3 is CASSIPQGRRETQYF. The CDR3 coding sequence is TGTGCCAGCAGCATACCCCAGGGGCGCCGGGAGACCCAGTACTTC.